This T cell receptor (beta chain) was sequenced during a study of shared clonotypes between healthy human individuals (dated by TCRdb to 2018 to 2020). Broadly, across the study: The cohort comprised a couple of women and a few men aged 18 to 49 years. Different laboratories and diverse techniques were used to prepare libraries and sequence TCR repertoires, to increase sequencing depth and limit assay-specific biases. Leukapheresis yielded between about 0.94 and 8.9 billion PBMCs per donor. For each donor, three plates each were used for CD4 naive and CD4 memory, two plates were used for CD8 naive, and one plate was used for CD8 memory. The study deeply sequenced blood TCR repertoires of five healthy adults to estimate repertoire size and the extent of clonotype sharing between individuals. Study-wide findings and limitations: Estimated clonotype richness was generally larger for naive than for memory subsets. Because the study included a small number of donors, the genetic and exposure-history diversity represented was limited. Sampling was limited to blood, and TCR repertoires in tissue likely differ from TCR repertoires in blood. Compared with non-shared clonotypes, clonotypes shared by all four sorted-subset donors had higher generation probabilities. About 5% of naive CD4, roughly 3.6% of naive CD8, 2.3% of memory CD4, and 0.4% of memory CD8 clonotypes were shared across several donors. Incomplete sequencing was indicated by rarefaction of sorted-subset datasets, despite the large sequencing depth. Based on pairwise subsampling, the degree of clonotype sharing among donors was expected to be affected by sequencing depth.

The donors were healthy, HIV-negative adults who had no recently reported acute infections or vaccinations. Every donor was a Caucasian adult residing in Nashville, Tennessee, USA. Magnetic negative selection was used to enrich CD4+ T cells, after which naive cells were positively selected on CD45RA and the negative fraction became the memory subset. Blood was collected by leukapheresis, and PBMCs were isolated by Ficoll-Histopaque density gradient centrifugation and then cryopreserved in liquid nitrogen vapor phase. Purity and quantity of every magnetically sorted T cell population were checked by analytical flow cytometry. From each sorted fraction, genomic DNA was isolated and quantified by UV absorbance on a Nanodrop 2000c. Using the deep immunoSEQ assay, TCR CDR3 regions were amplified from genomic DNA by multiplex PCR. For each cell subset, the extracted genomic DNA was distributed evenly across all wells of several immunoSEQ 96-well plates, and each plate served as one replicate. For sorted subsets, about 200 ng genomic DNA, equal to 30,000 or so T cell genomes, was loaded into each replicate PCR. The purified libraries were quantified using a Qubit 3.0 fluorometer, sized with a Bioanalyzer 2100, and then quantified again using the KAPA Library Quantification kit. Every immunoSEQ 96-well plate was sequenced on a dedicated single-read 150-cycle Illumina NextSeq 550 flow cell. On the authors' methods: Because only junctional sequences without quality scores were contained in the immunoSEQ output, filtering matching that applied to full-length reads could not be performed. To assign V/J genes and CDR3, sequences were annotated against IMGT germline references using PyIR, a Python wrapper for IgBLAST v1.9. Reads with weak V/J assignments (E-value above 1e-6), missing CDR3, stop codons, out-of-frame junctions, or ambiguous translated residues were removed. A V3J clonotype was defined by an identical inferred V gene, J gene, and CDR3 amino acid sequence. To compute the percentage overlap between repertoires, the number of shared unique clonotypes was divided by the size of the smaller repertoire. Three approaches were used to assess repertoire richness: RTK rarefaction, the Chao1 estimator, and Recon v2.1 estimates of unobserved clonotypes. Generation probabilities for all TCRbeta clonotypes obtained by the gDNA method from several donors were computed using OLGA. Here the immuneACCESS table is served through TCRdb, limited to in-frame sequences with V and J called. Missing clones are a known gap in these copies; in checked studies unresolved V genes cover under half, and the rest lacks a known reason. The DNA gave D and trimming, while V, J and clone size come from that table. Within this sample are approximately 1.4 million clones, with 98% of them counted one time only. The ten largest clones add up to 0.45% of the sample.

To note about this clone: Its antigen is still unknown. No clone much larger than this one lies a single base away; base qualities are absent.

Sequenced sample: naive CD4+ T cells sorted from blood. In light of the paper, this sample's cell subset or site label describes: CD45RA+ positively selected. The clonotype originates from a man aged 25-40 years in good health.

CDR3 protein: CASSTSGQMTTRQYF. Here is the DNA: TGTGCCAGCAGCACATCGGGACAGATGACTACGAGGCAGTACTTC. Rearrangement joined TRBV7-2 to TRBJ2-7, and 7 junctional nucleotides match TRBD1. Including cysteine and phenylalanine, the CDR3 has 15 amino acids. Only the CDR3 DNA stays, 45 bases, in frame from base 1. The germline V gene encodes CDR1 SGHTA and CDR2 FQGNSA. Here V drops 5 bases and J drops 9 bases, and the junction holds 16 bases not matched to any gene.